This T cell receptor beta chain was retrieved from a study of control samples from healthy donors and cancer patients. Only in-frame clones appear in the TCRdb table, and some are missing; sequencing was by immunoSEQ multiplex PCR. The sample carries under 200,000 clones, around 93% recorded once. CDR1 and CDR2 (germline): DFQATT, SNEGSKA (reference sequence). Trimming stripped 3 bases from V and 9 bases from J, with 12 bases between. The CDR3 has 13 residues. This clone came up many times. Source material: blood. The chain links TRBV20-1 to TRBJ1-6, with TRBD1 as a possible D gene (6 bases). The receptor comes from an older woman in good health. The CDR3 DNA follows: TGCAGTGCTAGTAAGGGGGAAAGTTCACCCCTCCACTTT. This codes for CSASKGESSPLHF.